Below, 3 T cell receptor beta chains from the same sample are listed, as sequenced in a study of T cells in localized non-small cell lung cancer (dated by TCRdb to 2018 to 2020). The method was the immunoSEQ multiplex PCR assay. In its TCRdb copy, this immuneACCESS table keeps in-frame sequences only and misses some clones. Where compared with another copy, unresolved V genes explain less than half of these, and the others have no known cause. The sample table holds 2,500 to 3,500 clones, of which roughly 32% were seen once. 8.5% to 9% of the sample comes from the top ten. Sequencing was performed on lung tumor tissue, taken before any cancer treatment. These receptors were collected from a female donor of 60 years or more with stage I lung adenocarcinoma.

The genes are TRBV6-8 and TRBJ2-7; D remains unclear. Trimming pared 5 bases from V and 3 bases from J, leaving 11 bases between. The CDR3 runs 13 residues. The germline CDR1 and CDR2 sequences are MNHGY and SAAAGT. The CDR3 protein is CASSDPDRYEQYF. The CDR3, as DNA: TGTGCCAGCAGTGACCCGGACCGCTACGAGCAGTACTTC.

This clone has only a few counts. The CDR3 is CASSSSGDGYGYTF. As DNA, the CDR3 is TGTGCCAGCAGTTCCTCGGGGGACGGCTATGGCTACACCTTC. The J gene is TRBJ1-2, the V gene TRBV6-8; TRBD1 is a possible D gene (5 bases). CDR1 is MNHGY, CDR2 SAAAGT, per germline. V was cut by 4 bases and J by 4 bases, with 13 bases left in between. The CDR3 spans 14 residues.

The CDR3 sequence is CAWGAGTDEQYF. CDR3 in DNA: TGTGCCTGGGGCGCGGGGACGGACGAGCAGTACTTC. This chain connects TRBV30 to TRBJ2-7, with D possibly being TRBD2 (6 bases). The CDR3 spans 12 residues. CDR1 GTSNPN and CDR2 SVGIG come from the germline V gene (reference sequence). The V end was cut by 5 bases, the J end by 5 bases, with 13 bases between.